This TCR beta chain was retrieved from a study of cytomegalovirus exposure and HLA in healthy donors. Findings and limits, study-wide: Of the V segments, some could not be distinguished, including TRBV6-2 and TRBV6-3, and were excluded.

Use of 60 Vbeta and 13 Jbeta primers characterized the PCR. Sequenced by immunoSEQ multiplex PCR; TCRdb stores in-frame clones only, minus some. The sample consists of approximately 130,000 clones, roughly 8.8% of them appearing once. This clone turned up a few times. Its target is unknown. In germline, CDR1 is WSHSY, CDR2 SAAADI. With 5 bases removed from V and 4 bases from J, the gap between germline ends came to 12 bases. The CDR3 sequence is 14 residues long. The sequencing input was PBMCs. The source of this sequence is a woman aged 40 to 55 in good health and CMV-seropositive. The gene calls are TRBV10-2 and TRBJ1-5; a possible D gene is TRBD1 (5 bases). CDR3 loop: CASSTAGGNQPQHF. The CDR3 nucleotides are TGCGCCAGCAGTACCGCGGGGGGAAATCAGCCCCAGCATTTT.